This T cell receptor beta chain was profiled in a study of blood T cell repertoires in COVID-19. Across the study: Samples taken during acute and convalescent COVID-19 were collected in the United States, Italy and Spain. Sample material is recorded as cDNA or gDNA derived from T cells, B-cell-depleted T cells, or PBMCs.

This CDR3 is built from 16 residues. J gave up 2 bases and V 0 bases, and 4 bases lay outside the gene matches. The germline gives CDR1 SGHNT, CDR2 YYREEE (reference sequence). How the authors handled the data: Amplifying reference gene primers gave estimates of nucleated cell counts. Data came from immunoSEQ multiplex PCR; TCRdb stores just in-frame clones and leaves some out. That table is the source of V, J and clone size, and D and trimming were worked out from the DNA. The sample carries roughly 79,000 clones, roughly nine tenths recorded once. The receptor's source is an elderly woman with active or convalescent COVID-19. The chain links TRBV5-4 to TRBJ2-3, with 9 bases fitting TRBD2. Sequences were obtained from peripheral blood. The CDR3 nucleotides are TGTGCCAGCAGCTTGGGGAGCGGGGGGAACACAGATACGCAGTATTTT. It translates to CASSLGSGGNTDTQYF.